This TCR beta chain was obtained from a study of blood T cell repertoires in COVID-19. Turning to the study itself: The United States, Italy and Spain supplied acute and convalescent COVID-19 samples.

Per the authors' pipeline: Reference gene primers were amplified, and this amplification served to estimate nucleated cell counts. Produced via immunoSEQ multiplex PCR; TCRdb's table is partial and in-frame only. V, J and clone size derive from that table, while D and trimming were established from the DNA sequence. The sample lists roughly 63,000 clones, less than 80% seen once, with roughly 9.8% in the top ten. Specimen: peripheral blood. The sequence was collected from a human donor in a cohort sampled during active COVID-19.

CDR3 region: CASIPSVQGRGELFF. The CDR3 coding sequence is TGTGCCAGCATCCCGTCGGTACAGGGGCGCGGGGAGCTGTTTTTT. This rearrangement joins TRBV6-5 to TRBJ2-2; TRBD1 matches 7 bases. CDR3 length: 15 amino acids. Germline V CDR1 and CDR2: MNHEY, SVGAGI. J was trimmed by 7 bases and V by 7 bases; bases with no gene match: 12.